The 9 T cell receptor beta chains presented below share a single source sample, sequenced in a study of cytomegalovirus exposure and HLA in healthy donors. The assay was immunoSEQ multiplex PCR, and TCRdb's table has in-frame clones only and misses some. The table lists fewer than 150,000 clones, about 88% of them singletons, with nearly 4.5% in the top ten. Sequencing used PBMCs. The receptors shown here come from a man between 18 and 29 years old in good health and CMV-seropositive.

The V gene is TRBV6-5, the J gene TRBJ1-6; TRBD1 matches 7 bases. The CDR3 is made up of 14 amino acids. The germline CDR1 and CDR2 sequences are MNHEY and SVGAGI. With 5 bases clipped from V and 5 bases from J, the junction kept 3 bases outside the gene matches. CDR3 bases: TGTGCCAGCAGTCCCGGGACAGATAATTCACCCCTCCACTTT. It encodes CASSPGTDNSPLHF.

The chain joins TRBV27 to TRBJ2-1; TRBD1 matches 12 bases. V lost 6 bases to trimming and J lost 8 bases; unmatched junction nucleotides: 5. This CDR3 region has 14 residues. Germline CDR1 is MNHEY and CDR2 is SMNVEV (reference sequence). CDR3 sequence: CASSRDRGLHEQFF. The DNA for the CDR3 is TGTGCCAGCAGCCGGGACAGGGGGCTTCATGAGCAGTTCTTC.

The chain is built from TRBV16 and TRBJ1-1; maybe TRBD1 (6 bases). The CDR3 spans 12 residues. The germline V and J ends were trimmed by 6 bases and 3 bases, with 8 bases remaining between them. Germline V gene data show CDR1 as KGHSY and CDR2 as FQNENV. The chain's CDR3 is CASSSGDTEAFF. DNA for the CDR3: TGTGCCAGCAGTTCAGGGGACACTGAAGCTTTCTTT.

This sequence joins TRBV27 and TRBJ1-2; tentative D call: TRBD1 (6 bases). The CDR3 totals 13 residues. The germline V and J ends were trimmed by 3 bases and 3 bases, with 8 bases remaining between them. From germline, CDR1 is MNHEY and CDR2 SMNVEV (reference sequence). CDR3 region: CASSFRTDYGYTF. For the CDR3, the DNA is TGTGCCAGCAGTTTCCGGACAGACTATGGCTACACCTTC.

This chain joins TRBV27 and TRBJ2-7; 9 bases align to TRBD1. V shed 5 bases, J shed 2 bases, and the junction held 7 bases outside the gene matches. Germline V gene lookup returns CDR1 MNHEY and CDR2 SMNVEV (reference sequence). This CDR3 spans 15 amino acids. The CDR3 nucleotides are TGTGCCAGCAGTACCCCGGGACAGGGAACCTACGAGCAGTACTTC. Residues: CASSTPGQGTYEQYF.

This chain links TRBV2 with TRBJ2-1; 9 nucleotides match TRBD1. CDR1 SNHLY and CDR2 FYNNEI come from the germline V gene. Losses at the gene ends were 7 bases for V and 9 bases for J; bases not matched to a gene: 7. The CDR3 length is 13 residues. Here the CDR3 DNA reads TGTGCCAGCACCCGGGGACAGGGCGTTGAGCAGTTCTTC. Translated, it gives CASTRGQGVEQFF.

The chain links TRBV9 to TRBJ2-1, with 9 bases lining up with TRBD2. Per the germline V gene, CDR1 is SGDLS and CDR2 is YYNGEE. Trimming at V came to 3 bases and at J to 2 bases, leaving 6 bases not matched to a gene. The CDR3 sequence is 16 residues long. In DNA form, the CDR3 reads TGTGCCAGCAGCGCAGGGACTAGCCGCACCTACAATGAGCAGTTCTTC. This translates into CASSAGTSRTYNEQFF.

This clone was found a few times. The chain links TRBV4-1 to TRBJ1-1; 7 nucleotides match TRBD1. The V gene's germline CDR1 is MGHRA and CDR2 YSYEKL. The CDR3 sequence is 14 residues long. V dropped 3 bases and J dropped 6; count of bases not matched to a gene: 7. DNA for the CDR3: TGCGCCAGCAGCCATATCGCAGGGGGGTCTGAAGCTTTCTTT. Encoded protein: CASSHIAGGSEAFF.

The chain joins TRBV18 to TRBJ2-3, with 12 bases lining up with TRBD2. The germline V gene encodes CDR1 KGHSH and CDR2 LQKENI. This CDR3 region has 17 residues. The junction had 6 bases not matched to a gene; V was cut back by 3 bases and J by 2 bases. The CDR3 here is CASSPRLAGDTTDTQYF. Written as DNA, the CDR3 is TGTGCCAGCTCACCCCGACTAGCGGGGGACACCACAGATACGCAGTATTTT.